This entry lists 6 T cell receptor beta chains sequenced from one sample in a study of graft-versus-host responses after intestinal transplantation (dated by TCRdb to about 2021). The time point label of this sample denotes: cells obtained before transplantation from donor or recipient. Their target antigens are unknown. Library prep was done by the immunoSEQ multiplex PCR assay. What TCRdb holds here is the immuneACCESS table cut down to in-frame rearrangements. Part of the clones is not present; checked against another copy, under half of the missing clones reflect an unresolved V gene, and the others are unexplained. The sample profile shows 40,000 to 55,000 clones; roughly 90% of them were found once. The leading ten clones occupy 0.62% of the sample. The sample here was unstimulated CD4+ T cells sorted from spleen or lymph node cells, taken before transplant. These receptors were collected from a human donor who was the organ donor for an intestinal transplant.

This CDR3 is CASSHPTGANTQYF. The CDR3 coding sequence is TGTGCCAGCAGCCACCCGACAGGGGCAAATACGCAGTATTTT. This chain links TRBV7-9 with TRBJ2-3, with 8 bases fitting TRBD1. V trimming: 5 bases; J trimming: 7 bases; junction bases outside the gene matches: 8. CDR3 length: 14 residues. Per germline, CDR1 SEHNR and CDR2 FQNEAQ (reference sequence).

This chain uses TRBV6-1 with TRBJ1-5; no clear D gene. Trimming removed 5 bases from V and 9 bases from J, with 8 bases in between. This CDR3 is 11 amino acids long. Germline V CDR1 and CDR2: MNHNS, SASEGT. CDR3 protein: CASSRGRPQHF. CDR3 DNA: TGTGCCAGCAGTCGGGGTAGGCCCCAGCATTTT.

V gene TRBV5-4 combines with J gene TRBJ2-1, with 9 bases fitting TRBD2. The CDR3 consists of 16 residues. Germline CDR1 is SGHNT and CDR2 is YYREEE (reference sequence). The V gene end was trimmed by 4 bases and the J gene end by 8 bases; junction bases not matched to a gene: 13. The CDR3 reads CASSPGGGRAGYEQFF. CDR3 nucleotides: TGTGCCAGCAGCCCCGGAGGCGGGAGGGCCGGTTATGAGCAGTTCTTC.

The chain employs TRBV10-1 and TRBJ2-5; TRBD1 aligns across 7 bases. The CDR3 extends over 13 amino acids. Germline V gene lookup returns CDR1 WNHNN and CDR2 SYGVQD (reference sequence). Trimming cost V 6 bases and J 4 bases; bases outside gene matches: 5. Written as DNA, the CDR3 is TGCGCCAGCAGCCGGGACAGAGGAGAGACCCAGTACTTC. Protein product: CASSRDRGETQYF.

V and J are TRBV18 and TRBJ2-7; 7 bases fit TRBD2. Germline trimming cut 5 bases from V and 0 bases from J; bases unmatched to any gene: 13. Germline values: CDR1 KGHSH, CDR2 LQKENI. The CDR3 sequence is 17 residues long. CDR3 sequence (DNA): TGTGCCAGCTCAGCCCCCGGGACTAACCTCCTCTCCTACGAGCAGTACTTC. This sequence encodes CASSAPGTNLLSYEQYF.

The chain uses TRBV28 and TRBJ1-1; D is unclear. V lost 2 bases and J lost 0, with 4 bases in between. The CDR3 runs to 13 residues. Germline CDR1 and CDR2: MDHEN and SYDVKM. The DNA for the CDR3 is TGTGCCAGCAGTTTACCCATGAACACTGAAGCTTTCTTT. This translates into CASSLPMNTEAFF.